The following is a T cell receptor beta chain sequence with its context. Unmatched junction bases numbered 12, after V lost 9 bases and J lost 4 bases. This CDR3 is 15 amino acids long. CDR1 is ENHRY and CDR2 is SYGVKD in the germline V gene. This sample was included in a study of shared clonotypes between healthy human individuals. Repertoires were generated with immunoSEQ multiplex PCR, while TCRdb's copy carries only in-frame clones and drops some. The table has about 680,000 clones, 73% seen once. This clonotype was sampled from a woman aged 25 to 39 in good health. The sequenced sample consisted of memory CD4+ T cells sorted from blood. This sample's subset: CD45RA-negative fraction. The chain links TRBV10-3 to TRBJ2-7, with TRBD2 matching over 10 bases. This CDR3 reads CAISALAGSDYEQYF. CDR3 in DNA: TGTGCCATTTCCGCACTAGCGGGATCAGATTACGAGCAGTACTTC.